What follows describes a single TCR beta chain. Its target is not known. Method: immunoSEQ multiplex PCR; TCRdb's copy keeps in-frame clones and lacks some. Seen here are over 95,000 clones, about 91% observed once, and the top ten hold around 0.32%. These data are taken from a study of OX40 agonist ivuxolimab in advanced cancers. Study-wide results and limits: There were also nonresponders showing low normalized T-cell clonal expansion. The study did not work out the antigen specificity of the expanded peripheral T cells.

This CDR3 contains 12 residues. Germline V gene data show CDR1 as SGHAT and CDR2 as FQNNGV. Trimming took off 5 bases at V and 4 bases at J, with 9 bases between the two ends. The J gene is TRBJ2-7, the V gene TRBV11-2; maybe TRBD2 (6 bases). The starting material was CD4+ or CD8+ T cells sorted from blood, obtained in a trial of the OX40 agonist ivuxolimab. The receptor was derived from an adult with an advanced solid tumor such as melanoma, head and neck, liver or kidney cancer. Here the CDR3 reads CASSPAGYEQYF. In DNA, the CDR3 is TGTGCCAGCAGCCCCGCGGGGTACGAGCAGTACTTC.